This entry lists 20 T cell receptor beta chains sequenced from one sample in a study of CD8+ T cells in alopecia areata. Cutaneous lymph node cells were pooled, and they were sorted using CD4, CD8alpha, NKG2D, NKG2ACE and other markers. cDNA serving as the sequencing template came from extracted, reverse transcribed RNA. Only in-frame clones appear in the TCRdb table, and some are missing; sequencing was by immunoSEQ multiplex PCR. This sample comprises 200,000 to 300,000 clones, none seen once only. The sequenced sample consisted of CD4+ T cells sorted from a lymph node. These receptors were collected from a C3H/HeJ mouse with alopecia areata. Strain haplotype at MHC: H2-k.

Turning to this clone: The gene symbols are mouse symbols. The CDR3 DNA, read in part, is TGTGCTAGCAGTCAACCACCCGGACAGGCAAACTCC. It specifies CASSQPPGQANS. The complete CDR3 sequence is CASSQPPGQANSDYTF. V gene TRBV21 combines with J gene TRBJ1-2, with 7 positions matching TRBD1. The read stops 4 residues short of the end of the CDR3; the missing end is completed from the germline J gene. TRBV21 is classed as an ORF, of uncertain function. V dropped 2 bases and J dropped 0; count of bases not matched to a gene: 6. The length of the CDR3 is 16 residues.

The table lists this clone with many counts. All gene names here are mouse names. Coverage ceases 4 residues before the CDR3 finishes, and the germline J gene fills in the end. This CDR3 is also generated by other DNA sequences in the sample. The chain couples TRBV5 to TRBJ2-7; 12 bases match TRBD2. Per germline, CDR1 LGHNA and CDR2 YNLKQL (reference sequence). This CDR3 contains 15 residues. The covered CDR3 bases are TGTGCCAGCAGCCAAGATGGGACTGGGGGGTAT. Amino acids: CASSQDGTGGY. The whole CDR3 is CASSQDGTGGYEQYF.

As for this clone: Germline and genes: mouse. The CDR3 is cut off 4 residues early in the read; its end comes from the germline J gene. The chain couples TRBV5 to TRBJ2-5; 11 bases fit TRBD1. The germline gives CDR1 LGHNA, CDR2 YNLKQL (reference sequence). The CDR3 has 15 amino acids. The CDR3 reads CASSQPGTGGDTQYF. The part of the CDR3 DNA that was read is TGTGCCAGCAGCCAACCCGGGACAGGGGGGGAC.

Remarks on this clone: Genes here carry mouse names. The read ends 4 residues shy of where the CDR3 ends; the end is completed using the germline J gene. Other DNA sequences from this sample encode an identical CDR3 as well. The chain links TRBV1 to TRBJ2-3; 8 bases map to TRBD2. The CDR3 is 15 residues long. Germline CDR1 reads NSQYPW; CDR2 reads LRSPGD (reference sequence). V dropped 0 bases and J dropped 3; count of bases not matched to a gene: 2. The CDR3 bases that were read are TGCACCTGCAGTGCAGATCCTGGGGGGGCAGAA. It codes for CTCSADPGGAE. The whole CDR3 sequence reads CTCSADPGGAETLYF.

In regard to this clone: Each gene name is a mouse one. The CDR3 goes on 4 residues after the read ends, and that part is filled in from the germline J gene. The J gene is TRBJ2-2, the V gene TRBV1; TRBD1 aligns across 7 bases. The CDR3 spans 17 residues. In germline, CDR1 is NSQYPW, CDR2 LRSPGD (reference sequence). The V and J ends lost 0 bases and 0 bases, in that order; junction bases with no gene match: 4. CDR3 bases read: TGCACCTGCAGTGCAGAGAGACAGGGCCCAAACACCGGG. Its protein is CTCSAERQGPNTG. The full CDR3 is CTCSAERQGPNTGQLYF.

A remark on this clone: Any gene name here is a mouse gene name. The CDR3 here is CASSLPGTNNTEVFF. CDR3 bases read: TGTGCAAGCAGCTTACCCGGGACAAATAACACA. V usage is TRBV16 and J usage is TRBJ1-1, with a tentative D call TRBD1 (6 bases). From the germline J gene comes the end of the CDR3, since the read stops 4 residues before it. CDR1 and CDR2 (germline): SGHSA, FRNQAP. Deletions cut 2 bases from V and 2 bases from J, with 12 bases between. The CDR3 totals 15 residues. Full variable domain (rest looked up from reference TRBV16 and TRBJ1-1): NAGVIQTPRHKVTGKGQEATLWCEPISGHSAVFWYRQTIVQGLEFLTYFRNQAPIDDSGMPKERFSAQMPNQSHSTLKIQSTQPQDSAVYLCASSLPGTNNTEVFFGKGTRLTVV.

This clone was observed a few times. Germline and genes: mouse. The read finishes 4 residues shy of the CDR3 end, and the germline J gene is used to complete it. V gene TRBV5 combines with J gene TRBJ2-5; 10 bases agree with TRBD2. CDR1 and CDR2 from the germline V gene are LGHNA and YNLKQL (reference sequence). V was pared by 0 bases and J by 2 bases, with 5 bases of the junction left unmatched. The CDR3 sequence is 17 residues long. CDR3 bases read: TGTGCCAGCAGCCAAGACTGGGGGGGCGCTGGCCAAGAC. Its protein product is CASSQDWGGAGQD. The whole CDR3 is CASSQDWGGAGQDTQYF.

This clone was picked up many times. These gene names are mouse names. The read halts 4 residues ahead of the CDR3 end, with the missing end drawn from the germline J gene. This sample also contains other DNA sequences that code for the same CDR3. V and J are TRBV13-1 and TRBJ2-3, with D perhaps TRBD1 (6 bases). Germline V gene lookup returns CDR1 NSHNY and CDR2 SYGAGN. CDR3 length: 13 residues. V lost 5 bases and J 2 bases, leaving 9 bases between the germline ends. The CDR3 spells CASSAGDAETLYF. CDR3 bases read: TGTGCCAGCAGCGCAGGGGATGCAGAA.

This clone has only a few counts. Here the gene names and germline are mouse. The read falls 4 residues short of the CDR3 end, and the missing part is taken from the germline J gene. This sample also contains other DNA sequences that code for the same CDR3. The chain combines TRBV1 with TRBJ2-3, with 7 bases fitting TRBD1. The CDR3 has 13 residues. CDR1 is NSQYPW and CDR2 is LRSPGD in the germline V gene (reference sequence). Trimming cost V 6 bases and J 1 base; bases outside gene matches: 1. CDR3 loop: CTCRDRGAETLYF. The sequenced part of the CDR3 DNA is TGCACCTGCAGAGACAGGGGTGCAGAA.

Concerning this clone itself: Mouse names are used for the genes. Read sequence stops 4 residues before the CDR3 end, and the germline J gene provides the missing end. This sequence joins TRBV13-1 and TRBJ1-1; D call uncertain. The CDR3 covers 12 residues. The germline CDR1 and CDR2 sequences are NSHNY and SYGAGN. CDR3 sequence: CASSDPRSEVFF. The sequenced part of the CDR3 DNA is TGTGCCAGCAGTGATCCCAGATCA.

This clone was observed a handful of times. Gene names follow the mouse nomenclature. The read is 4 residues too short to cover the CDR3 end, so that end is filled in from the germline J gene. Additional DNA sequences in this sample encode the identical CDR3. This chain links TRBV1 with TRBJ2-7; 12 bases align to TRBD1. Germline loops: CDR1 NSQYPW, CDR2 LRSPGD (reference sequence). The CDR3 loop spans 14 amino acids. The CDR3 DNA, read in part, is TGCACCTGCAGTGGGGGACAGGGGGCTTAT. Its translation is CTCSGGQGAY. The full CDR3 protein is CTCSGGQGAYEQYF.

This clone turned up a few times. Germline and genes: mouse. The DNA ends 4 residues before the CDR3 does, and the rest of the CDR3 is filled in from the germline J gene. Other DNA sequences within the sample encode an identical CDR3. V usage is TRBV31 and J usage is TRBJ2-2; D is perhaps TRBD2 (5 bases). Germline CDR1 and CDR2: GKSSPN and SITVG. Trimming left V 0 bases short and J 0 bases short, with 8 bases between. This CDR3 has 15 residues. The part of the CDR3 DNA that was read is TGTGCCTGGAGTCTATGGGGTTCAAACACCGGG. Residues: CAWSLWGSNTG. The CDR3 in its entirety is CAWSLWGSNTGQLYF. Drawing the rest from reference TRBV31 and TRBJ2-2, the complete variable domain is AQTIHQWPVAEIKAVGSPLSLGCTIKGKSSPNLYWYWQATGGTLQQLFYSITVGQVESVVQLNLSASRPKDDQFILSTEKLLLSHSGFYLCAWSLWGSNTGQLYFGEGSKLTVL.

As concerns this clone: Gene names denote mouse genes. The read terminates 4 residues ahead of where the CDR3 ends, so the germline J gene completes it. The gene calls are TRBV1 and TRBJ2-5, with TRBD2 identical over 11 bases. Germline CDR1 and CDR2: NSQYPW and LRSPGD (reference sequence). The CDR3 has 16 residues. This chain's CDR3 is CTCSAALDWGEDTQYF. The sequenced CDR3 bases are TGCACCTGCAGTGCAGCCCTGGACTGGGGGGAAGAC.

This clone was detected only a few times. Mouse gene names and germline throughout. The read finishes 4 residues shy of the CDR3 end, and the germline J gene is used to complete it. The gene calls are TRBV19 and TRBJ1-1, with 11 nucleotides matching TRBD1. This CDR3 contains 15 residues. Germline CDR1 reads FNHDT; CDR2 reads SITEND (reference sequence). The V and J ends lost 6 bases and 4 bases, in that order; junction bases with no gene match: 8. This CDR3 reads CASTGRDRGGTEVFF. The covered CDR3 bases are TGTGCCAGCACCGGTCGGGACAGGGGGGGCACA.

This clone was detected a few times. Any gene name here is a mouse gene name. The CDR3 end is not reached by the read, which stops 4 residues before it; the germline J gene fills it in. This chain connects TRBV1 to TRBJ2-5, with D possibly TRBD1 on 6 matching bases. Germline V CDR1 and CDR2: NSQYPW, LRSPGD (reference sequence). The length of the CDR3 is 14 residues. The CDR3 DNA, read in part, is TGCACCTGCAGTGCAGATCACAGGGATGAC. Translation gives CTCSADHRDD. The full-length CDR3 reads as CTCSADHRDDTQYF.

This clone occurred a few times. Germline and genes: mouse. The CDR3 is cut off 4 residues early in the read; its end comes from the germline J gene. The chain combines TRBV19 with TRBJ2-1; possible D gene TRBD1, 6 bases. Germline V gene data show CDR1 as FNHDT and CDR2 as SITEND (reference sequence). Trimming pared 1 base from V and 4 bases from J, leaving 12 bases between. The CDR3 extends over 15 amino acids. CDR3: CASSIIGGQYAEQFF. Partial CDR3 DNA: TGTGCCAGCAGTATAATAGGGGGACAATATGCT.

On this clone: The gene names here belong to mouse. The read terminates 4 residues ahead of where the CDR3 ends, so the germline J gene completes it. The V and J genes are TRBV1 and TRBJ1-2; the D is unclear. The CDR3 consists of 16 residues. Trimming stripped 0 bases from V and 0 bases from J, with 11 bases between. Germline loops: CDR1 NSQYPW, CDR2 LRSPGD (reference sequence). The CDR3 spells CTCSAEKTYANSDYTF. The sequenced part of the CDR3 DNA is TGCACCTGCAGTGCAGAAAAGACATATGCAAACTCC.

To note about this clone: Gene and germline names: mouse. The CDR3 end falls 4 residues outside the read, so it is completed with the germline J gene. This sample also contains other DNA sequences that code for the same CDR3. The chain combines TRBV13-1 with TRBJ2-5; 9 bases match TRBD2. Trimming removed 7 bases from V and 0 bases from J; junction bases left unmatched: 3. The germline gives CDR1 NSHNY, CDR2 SYGAGN. CDR3 length equals 14 residues. Partial CDR3 DNA: TGTGCCAGCCGACTGGGGGTTAACCAAGAC. Its translation is CASRLGVNQD. The full-length CDR3 reads as CASRLGVNQDTQYF.

With regard to this clone: Gene names follow the mouse nomenclature. Coverage ceases 4 residues before the CDR3 finishes, and the germline J gene fills in the end. Other DNA sequences in this specimen translate into the identical CDR3. The genes are TRBV13-3 and TRBJ2-1, with D possibly matching TRBD1 (6 bases). The V gene's germline CDR1 is NNHDY and CDR2 SYVADS. The length of the CDR3 is 13 residues. V was trimmed by 5 bases and J by 4 bases, leaving 10 bases between them. The CDR3 DNA, read in part, is TGTGCCAGCAGAGGGGGAGGGTATGCT. This sequence encodes CASRGGGYA. The entire CDR3 protein is CASRGGGYAEQFF.

This clone was found a few times. Germline and genes: mouse. Read data end 4 residues before the CDR3 end; the end is taken from the germline J gene. This chain joins TRBV19 and TRBJ1-2, with 8 bases identical to TRBD1. The ends lost 7 bases at V and 3 bases at J; junction bases unmatched: 5. CDR1 and CDR2 (germline): FNHDT, SITEND (reference sequence). The CDR3 totals 13 residues. Here the CDR3 reads CASADREDSDYTF. The CDR3 DNA, read in part, is TGTGCCAGCGCGGACAGGGAGGACTCC.